The source of this TCR beta chain is a study of CD8+ T cells in alopecia areata. Study-wide points: Given one nonresponder, whether baseline CD8+ expansion relates to response remains uncertain.

In this sample, this clone turned up once. Its antigen is not known. Treatment: oral pan-JAK inhibitor, 5-10 mg twice daily. The germline V gene has CDR1 SGDLS and CDR2 YYNGEE. V lost 3 bases and J lost 0, with 7 bases in between. There are 15 residues in the CDR3. Sequencing relied on a cDNA template that was reverse transcribed from extracted RNA. Generated by immunoSEQ multiplex PCR, the TCRdb table keeps only in-frame clones and is missing some. Of about 140,000 clones listed, 80% to 90% are singletons. The sequenced sample was CD8+ T cells sorted from blood, obtained at week 4, from a patient treated with tofacitinib. This receptor was taken from a human donor with alopecia areata. This chain links TRBV9 with TRBJ1-6; no definite D call. CDR3 loop: CASSEEGSYNSPLHF. For the CDR3, the DNA is TGTGCCAGCAGCGAGGAGGGCTCCTATAATTCACCCCTCCACTTT.